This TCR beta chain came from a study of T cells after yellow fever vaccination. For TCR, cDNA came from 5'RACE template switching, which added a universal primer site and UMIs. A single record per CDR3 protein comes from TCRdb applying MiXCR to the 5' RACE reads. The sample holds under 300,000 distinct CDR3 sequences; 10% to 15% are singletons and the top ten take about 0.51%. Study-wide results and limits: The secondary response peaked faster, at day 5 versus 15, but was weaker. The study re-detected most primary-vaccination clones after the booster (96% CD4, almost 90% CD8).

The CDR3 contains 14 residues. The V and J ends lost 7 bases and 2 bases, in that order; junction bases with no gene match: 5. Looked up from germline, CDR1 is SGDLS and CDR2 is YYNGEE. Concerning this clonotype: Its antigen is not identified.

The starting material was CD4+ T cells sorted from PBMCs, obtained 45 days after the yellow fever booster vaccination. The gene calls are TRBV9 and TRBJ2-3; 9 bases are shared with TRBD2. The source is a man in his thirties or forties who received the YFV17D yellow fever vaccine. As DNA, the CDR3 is TGTGCCAGCGGTGTAGCGGGAGTCACAGATACGCAGTATTTT. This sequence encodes CASGVAGVTDTQYF.